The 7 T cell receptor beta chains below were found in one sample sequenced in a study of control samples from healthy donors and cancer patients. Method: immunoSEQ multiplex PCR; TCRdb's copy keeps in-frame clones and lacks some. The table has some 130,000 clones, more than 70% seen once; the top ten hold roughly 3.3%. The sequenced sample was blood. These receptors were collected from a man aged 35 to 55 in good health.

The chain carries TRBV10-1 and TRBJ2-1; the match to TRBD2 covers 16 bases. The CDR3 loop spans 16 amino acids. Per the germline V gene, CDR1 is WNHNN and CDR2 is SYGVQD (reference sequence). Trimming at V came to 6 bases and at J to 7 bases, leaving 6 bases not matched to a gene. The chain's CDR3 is CASRPGLAGGRNEQFF. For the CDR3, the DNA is TGCGCCAGCAGGCCGGGACTAGCGGGGGGGCGAAATGAGCAGTTCTTC.

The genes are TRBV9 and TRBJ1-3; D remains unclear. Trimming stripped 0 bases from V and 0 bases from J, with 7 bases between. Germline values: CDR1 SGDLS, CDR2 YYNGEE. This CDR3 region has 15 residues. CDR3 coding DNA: TGTGCCAGCAGCGTAGACATGAACTCTGGAAACACCATATATTTT. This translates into CASSVDMNSGNTIYF.

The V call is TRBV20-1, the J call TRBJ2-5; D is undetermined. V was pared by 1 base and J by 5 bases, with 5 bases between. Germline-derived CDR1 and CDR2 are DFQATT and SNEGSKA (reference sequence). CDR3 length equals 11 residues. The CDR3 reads CSARVRETQYF. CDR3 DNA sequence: TGCAGTGCTAGAGTACGGGAGACCCAGTACTTC.

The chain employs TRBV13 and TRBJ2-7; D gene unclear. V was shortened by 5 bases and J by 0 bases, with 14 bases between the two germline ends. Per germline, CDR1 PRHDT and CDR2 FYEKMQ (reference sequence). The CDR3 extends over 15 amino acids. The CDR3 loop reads CASSPTRGNSYEQYF. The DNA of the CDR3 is TGTGCCAGCAGCCCAACCCGCGGAAACTCCTACGAGCAGTACTTC.

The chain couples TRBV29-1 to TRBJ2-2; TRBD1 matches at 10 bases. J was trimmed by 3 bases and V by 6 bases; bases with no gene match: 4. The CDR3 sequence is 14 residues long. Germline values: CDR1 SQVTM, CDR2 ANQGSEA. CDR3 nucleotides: TGCAGCGTCGCCGGGACAGGGGACACCGGGGAGCTGTTTTTT. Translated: CSVAGTGDTGELFF.

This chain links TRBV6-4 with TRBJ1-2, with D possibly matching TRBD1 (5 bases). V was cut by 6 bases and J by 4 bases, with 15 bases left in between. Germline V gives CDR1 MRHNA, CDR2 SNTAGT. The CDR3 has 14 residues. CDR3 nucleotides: TGTGCCAGCAGGGTCAATTCGGGGGGCTATGGCTACACCTTC. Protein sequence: CASRVNSGGYGYTF.

For the CDR3, the DNA is TGTGCCAGCAGCTTAGGCGGCAGCATGAACACTGAAGCTTTCTTT. It yields the protein CASSLGGSMNTEAFF. The chain joins TRBV13 to TRBJ1-1; no reliable D call. The ends were cut back, 0 bases at V and 0 bases at J, with 8 bases in the middle. Germline values: CDR1 PRHDT, CDR2 FYEKMQ (reference sequence). The CDR3 loop spans 15 amino acids.